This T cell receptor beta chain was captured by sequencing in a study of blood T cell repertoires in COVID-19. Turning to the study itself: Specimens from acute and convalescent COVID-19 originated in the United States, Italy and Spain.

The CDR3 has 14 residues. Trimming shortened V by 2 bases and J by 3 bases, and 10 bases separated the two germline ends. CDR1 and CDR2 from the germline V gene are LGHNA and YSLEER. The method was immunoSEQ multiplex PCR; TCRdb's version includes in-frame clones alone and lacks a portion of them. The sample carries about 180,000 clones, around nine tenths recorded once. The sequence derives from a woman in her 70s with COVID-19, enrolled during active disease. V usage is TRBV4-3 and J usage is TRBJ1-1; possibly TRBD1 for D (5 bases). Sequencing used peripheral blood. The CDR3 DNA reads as TGCGCCAGCAGCCAACCTGACAGAGACACTGAAGCTTTCTTT. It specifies CASSQPDRDTEAFF.